This T cell receptor beta chain derives from a study of CD8+CD57+ T cells in acquired aplastic anemia (dated by TCRdb to between 2017 and 2018). Some background on the complete study: On average, sorted CD4+ and CD8+ cells yielded roughly 3.4 ug of extracted DNA, with a range of roughly 0.18 to 27.4 ug. A CD8+CD57+ expansion meant a frequency higher than the mean frequency seen in healthy subjects.

With respect to this clonotype: Its antigen is currently not known. No per-base quality is available; no much larger clone lies one base away.

Broader findings and caveats from the paper: Patients and healthy controls showed no significant difference in CD8+ Simpson's diversity (P=0.060). Although roughly 29 CD8+ CDR3 sequences were shared by patients and controls, these sequences appeared highly expressed in patients and within the immunodominant clones of patients.

Expansion of CD8+CD57+ cells had been shown by flow cytometry in the patients chosen for sequencing. All patients had severe acquired aplastic anemia diagnosed by International Study of Aplastic Anemia and Agranulocytosis and Camitta criteria. At the time blood was sampled, none of the patients had received any therapy. TCR repertoires of sorted CD4+ and CD8+ blood T cells from severe aplastic anemia patients and healthy subjects were deep-sequenced in the study. In the USA, patient enrollment took place under clinicaltrials.gov protocols 00001620, 01623167, 00001397, 00071045, 00081523 and 00961064. Ficoll-Paque density gradient centrifugation was used to isolate peripheral blood mononuclear cells. CD4+ and CD8+ T cells were sorted by FACS or magnetic beads before DNA extraction. The germline V gene encodes CDR1 LNHNV and CDR2 YYDKDF (reference sequence). From its cysteine to its phenylalanine, the CDR3 spans 17 amino acids. Just CDR3 DNA is preserved here, 51 bases in frame from base 1. Clipping removes 0 bases from V and 6 bases from J, with 14 as the unmatched junction base count.

TCR beta VDJ combination and CDR3 sequence profiling used genomic DNA as the template. An Illumina HiSeq 2000 was used for TCR repertoire sequencing. In the authors' own workflow: TRBV/TRBJ rearrangement plots, CDR3 size and DJ length profiles, and Simpson's diversity index were used to assess repertoires. Whichever DNA sequence was most abundant in the deep sequencing data was defined as the immunodominant clone. CDR3 amino acid sequences were screened for sharing across subjects and were compared with published repertoires and the VDJdb database. Clones were called with MiXCR by TCRdb after fastp trimmed the public reads at Q25, and only in-frame beta chains were retained. For every CDR3 protein sequence, its rows merge into one entry that carries the most common genes and DNA. TCRdb's processing, not the authors' own work, is the source of the V and J calls. This sample is represented by around 190,000 distinct CDR3 sequences; approximately 48% of them were singletons. 10% to 15% of the sample lies in the top ten.

The sequence was collected from a human donor with aplastic anemia. The sequence links TRBV15 to TRBJ2-7; TRBD1 lines up with 7 middle nucleotides. The sequencing input was sorted CD4+, CD8+, or CD8+CD57+ T cells (not recorded which) from PBMCs. The CDR3 protein sequence reads: CATSRDPLLTGYGEQYF. The DNA sequence is given as TGTGCCACCAGCAGAGATCCTCTCCTGACAGGGTACGGCGAGCAGTACTTC.